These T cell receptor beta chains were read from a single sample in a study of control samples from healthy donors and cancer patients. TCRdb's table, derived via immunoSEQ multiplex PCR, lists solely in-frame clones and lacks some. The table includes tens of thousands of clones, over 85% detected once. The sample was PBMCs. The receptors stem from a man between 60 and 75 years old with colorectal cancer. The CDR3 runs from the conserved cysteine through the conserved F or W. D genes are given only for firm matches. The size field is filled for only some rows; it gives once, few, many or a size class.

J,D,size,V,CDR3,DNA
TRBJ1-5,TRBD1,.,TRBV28,CASSLDRENQPQHF,TGTGCCAGCAGCCTTGACAGGGAGAATCAGCCCCAGCATTTT
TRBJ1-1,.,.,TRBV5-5,CASSLAGRNTEAFF,TGTGCCAGCAGCCTGGCAGGAAGGAACACTGAAGCTTTCTTT
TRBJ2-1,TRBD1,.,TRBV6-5,CASSRTGGQDNEQFF,TGTGCCAGCAGCCGCACAGGGGGTCAGGACAATGAGCAGTTCTTC
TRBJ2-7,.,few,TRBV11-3,CASSPRSYEQYF,TGTGCCAGCAGCCCGAGATCCTACGAGCAGTACTTC
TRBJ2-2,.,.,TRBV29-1,CSVVLDREGGELFF,TGCAGCGTTGTCCTGGACAGGGAGGGCGGGGAGCTGTTTTTT
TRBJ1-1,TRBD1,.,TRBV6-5,CASSYDGTGVSEAFF,TGTGCCAGCAGTTACGACGGGACAGGGGTTTCTGAAGCTTTCTTT
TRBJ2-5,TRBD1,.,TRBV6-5,CASSYPGQAQNF,TGTGCCAGCAGTTACCCCGGACAGGCCCAGAACTTC
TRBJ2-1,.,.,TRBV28,CASRRTGTPYNEQFF,TGTGCCAGCAGGAGGACCGGAACCCCCTACAATGAGCAGTTCTTC
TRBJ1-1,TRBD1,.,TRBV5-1,CASSLGQGYTEAFF,TGCGCCAGCAGCTTGGGACAGGGTTACACTGAAGCTTTCTTT
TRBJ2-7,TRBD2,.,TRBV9,CASSVAGGTARYEQYF,TGTGCCAGCAGCGTAGCGGGAGGGACTGCGCGCTACGAGCAGTACTTC
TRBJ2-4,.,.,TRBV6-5,CASSLGNSGGNIQYF,TGTGCCAGCAGTTTGGGGAACAGTGGGGGAAACATTCAGTACTTC
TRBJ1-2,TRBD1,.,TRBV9,CASSPDRADYGYTF,TGTGCCAGCAGCCCCGACAGGGCGGACTATGGCTACACCTTC
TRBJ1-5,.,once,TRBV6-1,CASSEPGQLNQPQHF,TGTGCCAGCAGTGAACCCGGACAGCTCAATCAGCCCCAGCATTTT
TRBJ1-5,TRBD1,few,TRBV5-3,CARSTRPTGLPRSNQPQHF,TGTGCCAGAAGCACCCGGCCGACAGGGTTGCCGAGAAGCAATCAGCCCCAGCATTTT
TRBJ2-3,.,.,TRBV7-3,CASSLTSSQSTDTQYF,TGTGCCAGCAGCTTAACGTCGTCGCAGAGCACAGATACGCAGTATTTT
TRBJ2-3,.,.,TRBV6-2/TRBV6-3,CASSPAGAVPSDTQYF,TGTGCCAGCAGCCCCGCGGGGGCGGTTCCTTCCGATACGCAGTATTTT
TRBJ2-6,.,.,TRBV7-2,CASMGGNAQGSSGANVLTF,TGTGCCAGCATGGGCGGGAACGCGCAGGGGAGCTCTGGGGCCAACGTCCTGACTTTC
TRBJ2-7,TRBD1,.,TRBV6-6,CASSNRDSTYEQYF,TGTGCCAGCAGTAACCGGGACAGCACCTACGAGCAGTACTTC
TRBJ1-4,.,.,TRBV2,CASSVSIREKLFF,TGTGCCAGCAGTGTTTCGATCCGTGAAAAACTGTTTTTT
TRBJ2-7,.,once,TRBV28,CASSLLTEVGGEQYF,TGTGCCAGCAGTTTACTCACGGAAGTGGGGGGCGAGCAGTACTTC
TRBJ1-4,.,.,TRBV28,CASSSPTGTGKEKLFF,TGTGCCAGCAGTTCTCCGACCGGGACGGGGAAAGAAAAACTGTTTTTT
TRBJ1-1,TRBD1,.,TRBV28,CASSSRTGGEIRTEAFF,TGTGCCAGCAGTTCTCGGACAGGGGGCGAAATTCGGACTGAAGCTTTCTTT
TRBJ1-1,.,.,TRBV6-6,CASKGSQRAEAFF,TGTGCCAGCAAGGGGAGCCAGAGAGCAGAAGCTTTCTTT
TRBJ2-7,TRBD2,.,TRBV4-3,CASSPRASGSSYEQYF,TGCGCCAGCAGCCCCAGGGCTAGCGGAAGCTCCTACGAGCAGTACTTC
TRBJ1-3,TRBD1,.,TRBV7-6,CASSLTGGPVLAGNTIYF,TGTGCCAGCAGCTTGACAGGGGGCCCAGTGTTAGCTGGAAACACCATATATTTT
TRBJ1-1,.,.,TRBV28,CASRKAGGPRAFF,TGTGCCAGCAGAAAAGCTGGGGGGCCCCGGGCTTTCTTT
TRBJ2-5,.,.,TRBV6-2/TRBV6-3,CASSRTKGTQETQYF,TGTGCCAGCAGTCGGACTAAAGGGACCCAAGAGACCCAGTACTTC
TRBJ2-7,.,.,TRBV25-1,CANAPGGHEQYF,TGTGCCAACGCCCCGGGGGGCCACGAGCAGTACTTC
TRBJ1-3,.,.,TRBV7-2,CASSPELQGRNTIYF,TGTGCCAGCAGCCCGGAGTTGCAGGGCAGAAACACCATATATTTT
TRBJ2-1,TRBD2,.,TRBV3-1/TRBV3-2,CASSFLAGARNEQFF,TGTGCCAGCAGCTTTCTAGCGGGGGCCCGCAATGAGCAGTTCTTC
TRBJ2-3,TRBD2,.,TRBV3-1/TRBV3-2,CASKTSGGTDTQYF,TGTGCCAGCAAGACTAGCGGGGGCACAGATACGCAGTATTTT
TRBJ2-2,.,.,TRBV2,CAQQSLDRANTGELFF,TGTGCCCAGCAGTCCCTGGACAGAGCGAACACCGGGGAGCTGTTTTTT
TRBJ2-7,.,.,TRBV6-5,CASSLREFNEQYF,TGTGCCAGCAGTTTGAGGGAGTTCAACGAGCAGTACTTC
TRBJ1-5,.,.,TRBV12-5,CASAPGVQPQHF,TGTGCTAGTGCCCCCGGGGTCCAGCCCCAGCATTTT
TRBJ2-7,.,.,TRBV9,CASSDSYRSYEQYF,TGTGCCAGCAGCGACAGTTACCGCTCCTACGAGCAGTACTTC
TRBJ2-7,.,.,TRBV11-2,CASSLVVGEQYF,TGTGCCAGCAGCTTAGTGGTGGGCGAGCAGTACTTC
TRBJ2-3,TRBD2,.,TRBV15,CATSKRSGSGGTDTQYF,TGTGCCACCAGCAAACGCTCGGGTAGCGGGGGCACAGATACGCAGTATTTT
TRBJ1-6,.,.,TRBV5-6,CASSLRYRESPLHF,TGTGCCAGCAGCTTGCGGTACAGGGAGTCACCCCTCCACTTT
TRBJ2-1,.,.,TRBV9,CASSLGPSGAYNEQFF,TGTGCCAGCAGCCTCGGGCCTAGTGGGGCCTACAATGAGCAGTTCTTC
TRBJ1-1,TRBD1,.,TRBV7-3,CASSWGTGGNTEAFF,TGTGCCAGCAGCTGGGGGACAGGGGGGAACACTGAAGCTTTCTTT
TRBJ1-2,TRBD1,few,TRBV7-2,CASSPHRGFNYGYTF,TGTGCCAGCAGCCCTCACAGGGGATTTAACTATGGCTACACCTTC
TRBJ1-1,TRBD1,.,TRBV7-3,CASSWTGENTEAFF,TGTGCCAGCAGCTGGACAGGGGAAAACACTGAAGCTTTCTTT
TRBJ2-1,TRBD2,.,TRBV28,CASSTPGGGLMYEQFF,TGTGCCAGCAGTACCCCCGGCGGGGGACTCATGTATGAGCAGTTCTTC
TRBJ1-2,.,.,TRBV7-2,CASSPSRQTYGYTF,TGTGCCAGCAGCCCCTCTAGGCAGACCTATGGCTACACCTTC
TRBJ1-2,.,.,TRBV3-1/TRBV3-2,CASSQDRRGYTF,TGTGCCAGCAGCCAAGATAGGAGGGGCTACACCTTC
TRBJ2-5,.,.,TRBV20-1,CSAREETQYF,TGCAGTGCGCGGGAAGAGACCCAGTACTTC
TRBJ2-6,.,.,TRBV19,CASRQVSGANVLTF,TGTGCCAGCCGACAGGTCTCTGGGGCCAACGTCCTGACTTTC
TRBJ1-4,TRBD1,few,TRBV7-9,CASSEGQGNEKLFF,TGTGCCAGCAGTGAGGGACAGGGTAATGAAAAACTGTTTTTT
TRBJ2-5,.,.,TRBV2,CATKLHTGLETQYF,TGTGCCACCAAATTACACACAGGGTTGGAGACCCAGTACTTC